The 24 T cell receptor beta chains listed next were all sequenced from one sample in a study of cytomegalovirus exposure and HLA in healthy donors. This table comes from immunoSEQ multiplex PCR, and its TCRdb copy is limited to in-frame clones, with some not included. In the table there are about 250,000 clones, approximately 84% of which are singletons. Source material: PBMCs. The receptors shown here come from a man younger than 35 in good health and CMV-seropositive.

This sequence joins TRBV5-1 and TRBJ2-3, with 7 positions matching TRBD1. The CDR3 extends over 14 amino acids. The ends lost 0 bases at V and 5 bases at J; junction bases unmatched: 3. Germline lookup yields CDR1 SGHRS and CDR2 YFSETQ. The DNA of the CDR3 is TGCGCCAGCAGCTTGGGGACAGGTCGAGATACGCAGTATTTT. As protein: CASSLGTGRDTQYF.

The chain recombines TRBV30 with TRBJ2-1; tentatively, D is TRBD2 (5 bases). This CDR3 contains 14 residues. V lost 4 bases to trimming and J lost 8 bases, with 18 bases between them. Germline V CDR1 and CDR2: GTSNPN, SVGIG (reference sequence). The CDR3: CAWTHTRSNDEQFF. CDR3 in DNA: TGTGCCTGGACGCACACTAGATCTAACGATGAGCAGTTCTTC.

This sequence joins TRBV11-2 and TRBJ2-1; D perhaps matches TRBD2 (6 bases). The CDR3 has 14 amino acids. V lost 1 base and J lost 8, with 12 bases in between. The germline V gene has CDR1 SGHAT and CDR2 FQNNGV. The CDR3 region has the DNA TGTGCCAGCAGCTTAGTTCGGGGGATCCATGAGCAGTTCTTC. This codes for CASSLVRGIHEQFF.

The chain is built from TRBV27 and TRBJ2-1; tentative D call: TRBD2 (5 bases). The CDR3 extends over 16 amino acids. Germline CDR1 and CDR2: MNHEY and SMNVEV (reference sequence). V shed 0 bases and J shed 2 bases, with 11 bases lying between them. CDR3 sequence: CASSLSPGKAYNEQFF. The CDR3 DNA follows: TGTGCCAGCAGTTTATCACCCGGGAAAGCCTACAATGAGCAGTTCTTC.

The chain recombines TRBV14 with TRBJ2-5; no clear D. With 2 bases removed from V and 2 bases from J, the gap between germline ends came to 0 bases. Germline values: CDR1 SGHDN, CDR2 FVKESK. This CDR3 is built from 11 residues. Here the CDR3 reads CASSQQETQYF. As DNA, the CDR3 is TGTGCCAGCAGCCAACAAGAGACCCAGTACTTC. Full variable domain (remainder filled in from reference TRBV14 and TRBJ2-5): EAGVTQFPSHSVIEKGQTVTLRCDPISGHDNLYWYRRVMGKEIKFLLHFVKESKQDESGMPNNRFLAERTGGTYSTLKVQPAELEDSGVYFCASSQQETQYFGPGTRLLVL.

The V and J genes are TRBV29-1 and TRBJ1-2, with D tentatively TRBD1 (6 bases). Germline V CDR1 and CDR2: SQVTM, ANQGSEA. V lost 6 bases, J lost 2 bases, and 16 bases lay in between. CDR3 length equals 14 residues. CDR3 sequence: CSVDQTGLNYGYTF. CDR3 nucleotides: TGCAGCGTGGACCAAACAGGGTTGAACTATGGCTACACCTTC.

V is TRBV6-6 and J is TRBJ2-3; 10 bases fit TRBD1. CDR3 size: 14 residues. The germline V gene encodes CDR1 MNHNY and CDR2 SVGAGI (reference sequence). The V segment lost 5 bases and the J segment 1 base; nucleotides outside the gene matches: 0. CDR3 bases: TGTGCCAGCAGTGGACAGGGGGGCACAGATACGCAGTATTTT. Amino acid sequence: CASSGQGGTDTQYF.

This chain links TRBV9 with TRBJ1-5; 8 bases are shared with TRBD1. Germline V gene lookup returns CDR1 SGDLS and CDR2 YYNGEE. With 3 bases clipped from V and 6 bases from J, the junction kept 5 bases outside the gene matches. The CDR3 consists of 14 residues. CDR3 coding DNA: TGTGCCAGCAGCGCGACAGGGGTGGGTCAGCCCCAGCATTTT. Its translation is CASSATGVGQPQHF.

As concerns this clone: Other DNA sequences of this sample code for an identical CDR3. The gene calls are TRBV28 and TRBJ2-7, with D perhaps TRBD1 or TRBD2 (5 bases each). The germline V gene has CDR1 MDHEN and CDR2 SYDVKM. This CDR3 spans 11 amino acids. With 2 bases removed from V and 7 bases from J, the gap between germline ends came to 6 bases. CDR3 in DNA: TGTGCCAGCAGTTTAGAGGGGGAGCAGTACTTC. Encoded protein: CASSLEGEQYF.

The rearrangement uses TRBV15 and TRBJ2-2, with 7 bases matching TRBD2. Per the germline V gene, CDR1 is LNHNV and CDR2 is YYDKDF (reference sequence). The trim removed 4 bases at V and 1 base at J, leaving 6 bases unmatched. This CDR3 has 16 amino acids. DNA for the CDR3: TGTGCCACCAGCACCAGCGGGACTAAGAACACCGGGGAGCTGTTTTTT. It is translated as CATSTSGTKNTGELFF.

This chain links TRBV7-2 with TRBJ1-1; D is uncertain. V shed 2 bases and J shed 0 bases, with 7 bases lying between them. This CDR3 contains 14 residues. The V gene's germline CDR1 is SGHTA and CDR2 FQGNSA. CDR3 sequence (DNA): TGTGCCAGCAGCTTACTACAGATGAACACTGAAGCTTTCTTT. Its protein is CASSLLQMNTEAFF.

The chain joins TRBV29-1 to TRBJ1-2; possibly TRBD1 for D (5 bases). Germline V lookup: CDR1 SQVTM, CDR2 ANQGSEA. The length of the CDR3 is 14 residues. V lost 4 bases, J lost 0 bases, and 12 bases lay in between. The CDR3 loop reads CSVGNRWANYGYTF. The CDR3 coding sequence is TGCAGCGTTGGAAACAGGTGGGCTAACTATGGCTACACCTTC.

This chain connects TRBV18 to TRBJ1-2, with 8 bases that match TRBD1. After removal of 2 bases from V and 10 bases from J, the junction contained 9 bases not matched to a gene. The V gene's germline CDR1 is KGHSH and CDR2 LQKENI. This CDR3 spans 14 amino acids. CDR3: CASSPSTAGGTYTF. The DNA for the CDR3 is TGTGCCAGCTCACCATCGACCGCAGGGGGCACCTACACCTTC.

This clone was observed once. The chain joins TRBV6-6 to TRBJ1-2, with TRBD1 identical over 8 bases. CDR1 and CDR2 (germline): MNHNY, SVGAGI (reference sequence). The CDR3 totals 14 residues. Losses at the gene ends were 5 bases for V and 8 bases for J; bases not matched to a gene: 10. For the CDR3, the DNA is TGTGCCAGCAGTCTTAGTTACGCAGGGGGCGGCTACACCTTC. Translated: CASSLSYAGGGYTF.

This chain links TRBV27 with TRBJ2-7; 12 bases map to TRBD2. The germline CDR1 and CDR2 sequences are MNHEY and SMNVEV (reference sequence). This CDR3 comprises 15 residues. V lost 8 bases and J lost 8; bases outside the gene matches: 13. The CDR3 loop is CASRRLAGEGTKQYF. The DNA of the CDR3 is TGTGCCAGCCGGCGACTAGCGGGAGAGGGTACGAAGCAGTACTTC.

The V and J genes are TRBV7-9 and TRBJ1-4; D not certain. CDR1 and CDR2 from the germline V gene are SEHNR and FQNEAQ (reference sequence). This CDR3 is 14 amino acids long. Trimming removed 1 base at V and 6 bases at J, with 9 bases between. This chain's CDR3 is CASSLVSDDEKLFF. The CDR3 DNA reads TGTGCCAGCAGCTTAGTGTCCGATGATGAAAAACTGTTTTTT.

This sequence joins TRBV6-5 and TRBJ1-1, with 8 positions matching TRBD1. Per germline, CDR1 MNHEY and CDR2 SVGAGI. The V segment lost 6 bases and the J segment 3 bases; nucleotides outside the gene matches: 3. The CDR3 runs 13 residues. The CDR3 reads CASSRGQDTEAFF. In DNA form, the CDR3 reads TGTGCCAGCAGCAGGGGGCAGGACACTGAAGCTTTCTTT.

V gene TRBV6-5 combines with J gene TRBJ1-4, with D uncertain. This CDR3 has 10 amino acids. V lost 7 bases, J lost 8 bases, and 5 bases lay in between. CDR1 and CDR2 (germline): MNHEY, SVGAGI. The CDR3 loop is CASKREKLFF. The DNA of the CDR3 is TGTGCCAGCAAGAGAGAAAAACTGTTTTTT.

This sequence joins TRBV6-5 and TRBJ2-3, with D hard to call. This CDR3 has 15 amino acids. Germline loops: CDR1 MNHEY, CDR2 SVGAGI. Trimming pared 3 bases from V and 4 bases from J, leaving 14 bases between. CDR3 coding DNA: TGTGCCAGCAGTTATGAGCCGTACGGCCCAGATACGCAGTATTTT. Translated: CASSYEPYGPDTQYF.

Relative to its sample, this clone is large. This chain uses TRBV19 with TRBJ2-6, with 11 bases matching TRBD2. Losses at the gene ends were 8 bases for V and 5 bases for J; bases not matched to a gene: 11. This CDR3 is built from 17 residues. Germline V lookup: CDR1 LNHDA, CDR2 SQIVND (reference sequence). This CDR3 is CASRSGTSGRWANVLTF. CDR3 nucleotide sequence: TGTGCCAGTCGATCCGGGACTAGCGGTCGCTGGGCCAACGTCCTGACTTTC.

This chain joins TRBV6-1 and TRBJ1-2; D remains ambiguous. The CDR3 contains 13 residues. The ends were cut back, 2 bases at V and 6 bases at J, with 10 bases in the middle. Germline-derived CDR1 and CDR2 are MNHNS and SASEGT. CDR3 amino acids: CASSERLPDGYTF. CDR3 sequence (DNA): TGTGCCAGCAGTGAAAGGCTACCGGATGGCTACACCTTC.

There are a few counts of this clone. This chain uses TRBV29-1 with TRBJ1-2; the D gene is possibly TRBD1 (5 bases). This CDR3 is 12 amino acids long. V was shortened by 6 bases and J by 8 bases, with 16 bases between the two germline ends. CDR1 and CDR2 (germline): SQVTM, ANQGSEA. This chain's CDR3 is CSVRGGGRGYTF. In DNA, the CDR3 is TGCAGCGTAAGGGGCGGAGGACGGGGCTACACCTTC. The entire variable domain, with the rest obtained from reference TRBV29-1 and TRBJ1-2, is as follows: SAVISQKPSRDICQRGTSLTIQCQVDSQVTMMFWYRQQPGQSLTLIATANQGSEATYESGFVIDKFPISRPNLTFSTLTVSNMSPEDSSIYLCSVRGGGRGYTFGSGTRLTVV.

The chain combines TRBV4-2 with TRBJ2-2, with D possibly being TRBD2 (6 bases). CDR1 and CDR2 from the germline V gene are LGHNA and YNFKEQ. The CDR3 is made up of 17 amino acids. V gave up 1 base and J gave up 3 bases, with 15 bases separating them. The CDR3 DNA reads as TGTGCCAGCAGCCAAGGACCACTAGCCTTTTACACCGGGGAGCTGTTTTTT. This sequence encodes CASSQGPLAFYTGELFF.

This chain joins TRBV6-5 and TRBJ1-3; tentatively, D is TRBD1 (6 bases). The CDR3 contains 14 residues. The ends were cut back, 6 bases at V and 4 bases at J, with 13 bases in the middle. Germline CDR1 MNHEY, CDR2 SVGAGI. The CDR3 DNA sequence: TGTGCCAGCAGCCGAGGGGGATCGGGAAACACCATATATTTT. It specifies CASSRGGSGNTIYF.